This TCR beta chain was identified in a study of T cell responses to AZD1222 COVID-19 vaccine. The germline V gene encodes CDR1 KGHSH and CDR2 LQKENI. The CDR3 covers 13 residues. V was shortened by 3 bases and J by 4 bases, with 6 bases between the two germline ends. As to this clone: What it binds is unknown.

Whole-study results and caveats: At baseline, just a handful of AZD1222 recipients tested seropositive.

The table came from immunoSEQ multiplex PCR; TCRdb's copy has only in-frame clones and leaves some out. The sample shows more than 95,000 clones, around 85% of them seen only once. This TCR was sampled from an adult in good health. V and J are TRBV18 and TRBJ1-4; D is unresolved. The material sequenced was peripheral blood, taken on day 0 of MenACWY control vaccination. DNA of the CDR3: TGTGCCAGCTCACCGCTTGGTAATGAAAAACTGTTTTTT. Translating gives CASSPLGNEKLFF.